Described below is a single T cell receptor (beta chain) sequence and its context. Its target is not known. Different DNA sequences within this sample yield the same CDR3. The CDR3 is 14 residues long. Trimming cost V 5 bases and J 4 bases, with 12 bases left between them. CDR1 LNHDA and CDR2 SQIVND come from the germline V gene (reference sequence). The record originates from a study of cytomegalovirus exposure and HLA in healthy donors. The PCR ran on 60 Vbeta and 13 Jbeta primers. The method was immunoSEQ multiplex PCR; TCRdb's version includes in-frame clones alone and lacks a portion of them. This table lists under 120,000 clones. Study-wide results and limits: The HLA-A and HLA-B alleles of most subjects were reportedly predicted accurately from TCR beta sequences. It was 150 to 200 TCR beta chains that were listed as cytomegalovirus-associated.

This chain uses TRBV19 with TRBJ1-5; possibly TRBD1 for D (6 bases). Input material: PBMCs. This clonotype was sampled from a man between 45 and 60 years old in good health and CMV-seronegative. CDR3 protein: CASSSTGSNQPQHF. CDR3 DNA: TGTGCCAGTAGTTCGACAGGATCAAATCAGCCCCAGCATTTT.